These T cell receptor beta chains were read from a single sample in a study of shared clonotypes between healthy human individuals. The data were produced by immunoSEQ multiplex PCR, yet TCRdb's version contains in-frame clones alone and is incomplete. The sample records about 2.5 million clones, 85% to 95% being singletons. Material for sequencing was naive CD4+ T cells from PBMCs. All receptors come from a man between 18 and 35 years old in good health. Some clones in this sample may be carry-over from other donors' samples. Each CDR3 is given with its conserved first and last residue. Fields, in order: V gene, clone size, J gene, D gene, CDR3 DNA, CDR3 protein. A D gene is named only where the DNA matches it firmly. Size is omitted from some rows. Given values are once, few, many or a class for expanded clones.

>TRBV18|.|TRBJ2-5|.
TGTGCCAGCTCACCACGAGTCGAGAGGGGAGAGACCCAGTACTTC
CASSPRVERGETQYF
>TRBV19|.|TRBJ2-2|.
TGTGCCAGTTCGCCCGGACTTTTGGGCACCGGGGAGCTGTTTTTT
CASSPGLLGTGELFF
>TRBV6-6|.|TRBJ1-4|.
TGTGCCAGCAGTTACTCGATCGCCGCGGGAGAAAAACTGTTTTTT
CASSYSIAAGEKLFF
>TRBV7-2|.|TRBJ1-5|.
TGTGCCAGCAGCTTCGCCCGTCAGCCCCAGCATTTT
CASSFARQPQHF
>TRBV15|.|TRBJ2-6|.
TGTGCCACCAGCAGAGGGGAAATGGGGGGCTCTGGGGCCAACGTCCTGACTTTC
CATSRGEMGGSGANVLTF
>TRBV28|.|TRBJ2-1|TRBD1
TGTGCCAGCAGTTCGCCTCAGACAGGGTCTGGGAATGAGCAGTTCTTC
CASSSPQTGSGNEQFF
>TRBV6-5|once|TRBJ1-1|.
TGTGCCAGCAGGGCCAGGGAATTGAGTAATGAAGCTTTCTTT
CASRARELSNEAFF
>TRBV4-2|.|TRBJ2-1|.
TGTGCCAGCAGCCAAGTGGGGGACTCTTACAATGAGCAGTTCTTC
CASSQVGDSYNEQFF
>TRBV6-1|.|TRBJ2-7|.
TGTGCCATCCGCCAGGTCGGGCAAGACGAGCAGTACTTC
CAIRQVGQDEQYF
>TRBV9|.|TRBJ2-7|.
TGTGCCAGCAGCCCTAAGGGTCAAACCTACGAGCAGTACTTC
CASSPKGQTYEQYF
>TRBV9|once|TRBJ2-2|.
TGTGCCAGCAGCGTAGCAACTTCAGCCGGGGAGCTGTTTTTT
CASSVATSAGELFF
>TRBV28|.|TRBJ2-3|TRBD2
TGTGCCAGCAGTTCTAGCGGGAGGGCCAAAGATACGCAGTATTTT
CASSSSGRAKDTQYF
>TRBV28|.|TRBJ2-7|.
TGTGCCAGCACTACCCCTGGCAGGGTAAACGAGCAGTACTTC
CASTTPGRVNEQYF
>TRBV18|.|TRBJ1-1|.
TGTGCCAGCTCACCACCGGTGGGGTATTACACTGAAGCTTTCTTT
CASSPPVGYYTEAFF
>TRBV5-1|.|TRBJ1-4|.
TGCGCCAGCAGCTTGGATCAACAGGGACCCTATGAAAAACTGTTTTTT
CASSLDQQGPYEKLFF
>TRBV10-3|.|TRBJ2-1|TRBD1
TGTGCCATCAGTGGGTGGACAGGGGGCCCCCTCAATGAGCAGTTCTTC
CAISGWTGGPLNEQFF
>TRBV7-6|.|TRBJ2-1|TRBD2
TGTGCCAGCAGCCCCCGGCTGAGCGGGAGGGCCCGAGGATCCTACAATGAGCAGTTCTTC
CASSPRLSGRARGSYNEQFF
>TRBV5-4|.|TRBJ2-3|TRBD2
TGTGCCAGCAGCTTGCGGCTAGCGGAGAACACAGATACGCAGTATTTT
CASSLRLAENTDTQYF
>TRBV10-1|.|TRBJ1-1|TRBD1
TGCGCCAGCCAACGGCGTGTTTGCGAGAGACAGGGTTATTTCCCGAACACTGAAGCTTTCTTT
CASQRRVCERQGYFPNTEAFF
>TRBV6-5|.|TRBJ1-1|.
TGTGCCAGCACCGGAGGGAACACTGAAGCTTTCTTT
CASTGGNTEAFF
>TRBV27|.|TRBJ1-2|.
TGTGCCAGCAGTGCACAGGGTTCGTCCTGGGGCTACACCTTC
CASSAQGSSWGYTF
>TRBV28|.|TRBJ1-5|TRBD1
TGTGCCAGCAGTTACGGACAGGGATCCCAGCCCCAGCATTTT
CASSYGQGSQPQHF
>TRBV18|.|TRBJ2-5|TRBD2
TGTGCCAGCTCACATGACCTACTAGCGCGAGAGACCCAGTACTTC
CASSHDLLARETQYF
>TRBV4-3|.|TRBJ1-2|TRBD1
TGCGCCAGCAGCCGGAGATTTATGACAGGGTTAGATGAAGGCTACACCTTC
CASSRRFMTGLDEGYTF
>TRBV30|.|TRBJ2-5|.
TGTGCCTGGAGTGTGGCATTTGAGGGGACCCAGTACTTC
CAWSVAFEGTQYF
>TRBV7-2|.|TRBJ1-1|.
TGTGCCAGCAGCTTTACAGGGTTAGTTGCTGAAGCTTTCTTT
CASSFTGLVAEAFF
>TRBV6-1|.|TRBJ1-5|.
TGTGCCAGCAGTGAAGCGCGCGCAAGTGCATTCGAAACACTCAGCATCAATCAGCCCCAGCATTTT
CASSEARASAFETLSINQPQHF
>TRBV27|.|TRBJ2-1|TRBD1
TGTGCCAGCAGTCCACCCGGGACAGTCTCCTACAATGAGCAGTTCTTC
CASSPPGTVSYNEQFF
>TRBV14|.|TRBJ1-1|.
TGTGCCAGCAGCCCGGTGGGGGGCGCGGGGAACACTGAAGCTTTCTTT
CASSPVGGAGNTEAFF
>TRBV7-2|.|TRBJ1-1|.
TGTGCCAGCAGCCGTTCGGGGGCTCCGGGCACTGAAGCTTTCTTT
CASSRSGAPGTEAFF
>TRBV10-3|.|TRBJ2-7|TRBD2
TGTGCCATCATGAGGGGACTAGCGGGAGGACCCAACCACGAGCAGTACTTC
CAIMRGLAGGPNHEQYF
>TRBV5-1|.|TRBJ1-4|.
TGCGCCAGCAGTTTAGGGTGGACACTCACAACTAATGAAAAACTGTTTTTT
CASSLGWTLTTNEKLFF
>TRBV11-2|.|TRBJ2-1|.
TGTGCCAGCAGCTCCATCCATGAGCAGTTCTTC
CASSSIHEQFF
>TRBV5-1|.|TRBJ2-1|TRBD1
TGCGCCAGCACCGGACAGGGGCCGAGCGAGCAGTTCTTC
CASTGQGPSEQFF
>TRBV6-5|.|TRBJ2-4|TRBD2
TGTGCCAGCAGACCCGGGGGGGCCCCACCAAACATTCAGTACTTC
CASRPGGAPPNIQYF
>TRBV4-1|.|TRBJ1-2|TRBD1
TGCGCCAGCAGCCAATCAGGGGGCGCAGAGGGCTATGGCTACACCTTC
CASSQSGGAEGYGYTF
>TRBV19|.|TRBJ1-4|.
TGTGCCAGTAGTACCTTGGGGACCCGGGACGAAAAACTGTTTTTT
CASSTLGTRDEKLFF
>TRBV10-3|.|TRBJ1-4|.
TGTGCCATCAGTGACACCTTACTTAATGAAAAACTGTTTTTT
CAISDTLLNEKLFF
>TRBV28|.|TRBJ2-7|TRBD1
TGTGCCAGCAGTCCTACCGGGACAGGGGTTTTTGTTCGCGAGCAGTACTTC
CASSPTGTGVFVREQYF
>TRBV6-6|.|TRBJ2-3|.
TGTGCCAGCAGTTACAACGTGGACACAGATACGCAGTATTTT
CASSYNVDTDTQYF
>TRBV4-1|.|TRBJ2-4|.
TGCGCCAGCAGCCAGGGGCCCGGGCCGGGAGAGTACTTC
CASSQGPGPGEYF
>TRBV5-4|.|TRBJ2-1|.
TGTGCCAGCAGCACTAGCTCCTACAATGAGCAGTTCTTC
CASSTSSYNEQFF
>TRBV28|.|TRBJ1-5|TRBD1
TGTGCCAGCAGTCTTACAGGACAGGGGTATCAGCCCCAGCATTTT
CASSLTGQGYQPQHF
>TRBV6-5|.|TRBJ1-5|TRBD1
TGTGCCAGCAGATCCACAGGGGGCGATCAGCCCCAGCATTTT
CASRSTGGDQPQHF
>TRBV6-1|few|TRBJ1-1|.
TGTGCCAGCAGTGAAATCGTTGGGGGGACAGCTTTCTTT
CASSEIVGGTAFF
>TRBV5-1|.|TRBJ1-5|.
TGCGCCAGCAGCTTGGAAGGATATAGCAATCAGCCCCAGCATTTT
CASSLEGYSNQPQHF
>TRBV7-9|.|TRBJ2-5|.
TGTGCCAGCAGCTTAGAGTTCGGGGACCAGTACTTC
CASSLEFGDQYF
>TRBV23-1|.|TRBJ2-1|TRBD2
TGCGCCAGCAGTCAACCCCACCAGACAGCCGGGGGCGGGAGGACCGGGAATGAGCAGTTCTTC
CASSQPHQTAGGGRTGNEQFF
>TRBV18|few|TRBJ1-4|.
TGTGCCAGCTCACCTTATGGGGTAAATGAAAAACTGTTTTTT
CASSPYGVNEKLFF
>TRBV7-9|.|TRBJ2-5|TRBD1
TGTGCCAGCAGCCTTGTACCGGGACAGCAAGAGACCCAGTACTTC
CASSLVPGQQETQYF
>TRBV5-5|.|TRBJ1-3|.
TGTGCCAGCAGCTTGGGTGGTGCCTTCTCTGGAAACACCATATATTTT
CASSLGGAFSGNTIYF